The 7 T cell receptor beta chains listed next were all sequenced from one sample in a study of T cell repertoires in cytomegalovirus infection. Each CDR3 protein gets one entry after TCRdb re-called the reads with MiXCR. Among some 350,000 distinct CDR3 sequences listed, around 18% were seen once. Sequences were obtained from PBMCs. The receptors originated from a human donor in good health (CMV status not recorded). Some clones in this sample may be carry-over from other donors' samples.

This clonotype was recorded at least ten times. V gene TRBV6-2 or TRBV6-3 combines with J gene TRBJ2-6; no clear D gene. V was clipped by 7 bases and J by 1 base, with 5 bases between them. Germline V gives CDR1 MNHEY, CDR2 SVGEGT. This CDR3 region has 13 residues. CDR3 amino acids: CASKQSGANVLTF. The CDR3 DNA reads as TGTGCCAGCAAACAATCTGGGGCCAACGTCCTGACTTTC.

This chain connects TRBV4-1 to TRBJ1-6; 7 bases match TRBD1. J lost 7 bases, V lost 0 bases, and 3 bases had no gene match. The CDR3 consists of 15 residues. Germline CDR1 is MGHRA and CDR2 is YSYEKL. CDR3 nucleotide sequence: TGCGCCAGCAGCCAAGATGGCAGGGGGAATTCACCCCTCCACTTT. It encodes CASSQDGRGNSPLHF.

The rearrangement uses TRBV4-1 and TRBJ2-1; D unclear. CDR3 length: 15 residues. Between the trimmed V and J ends, which lost 0 bases and 6 bases, there was a span of 12 bases. CDR1 is MGHRA and CDR2 is YSYEKL in the germline V gene. The CDR3 DNA sequence: TGCGCCAGCAGCCAAGAGCGACCAGCCGTCAATGAGCAGTTCTTC. This translates into CASSQERPAVNEQFF.

This clonotype was seen repeatedly, ten times or more. The chain carries TRBV7-2 and TRBJ2-5; D gene ambiguous. In germline, CDR1 is SGHTA, CDR2 FQGNSA. The CDR3 loop spans 13 amino acids. Trimming took 0 bases from V and 1 from J, leaving 3 bases between them. In nucleotides, the CDR3 is TGTGCCAGCAGCTTAGCCATCCAAGAGACCCAGTACTTC. Encoded protein: CASSLAIQETQYF.

This clonotype occurred a few times. This chain joins TRBV19 and TRBJ1-5; D may be TRBD1 (5 bases). V was clipped by 4 bases and J by 7 bases, with 17 bases between them. The germline gives CDR1 LNHDA, CDR2 SQIVND (reference sequence). This CDR3 has 15 amino acids. The CDR3 sequence: CASSNGRAQWQPQHF. In DNA form, the CDR3 reads TGTGCCAGTAGTAATGGCAGGGCCCAGTGGCAGCCCCAGCATTTT.

In its sample, this clonotype was seen a few times. J is TRBJ2-1 and V is TRBV6-6; 7 bases align to TRBD2. The CDR3 extends over 16 amino acids. CDR1 is MNHNY and CDR2 is SVGAGI in the germline V gene (reference sequence). The ends lost 5 bases at V and 2 bases at J; junction bases unmatched: 9. CDR3 sequence: CASSPRGLAAYNEQFF. In nucleotides, the CDR3 is TGTGCCAGCAGTCCTCGGGGCCTAGCGGCCTACAATGAGCAGTTCTTC.

This clonotype has at least ten counts. The rearrangement links TRBV11-2 to TRBJ2-3; no clear D gene. Germline V lookup: CDR1 SGHAT, CDR2 FQNNGV. CDR3 length equals 16 residues. V lost 4 bases and J 0 bases, leaving 14 bases between the germline ends. CDR3 amino acids: CASSSMGGPSTDTQYF. The CDR3 DNA is TGTGCCAGCAGCTCAATGGGCGGACCTAGCACAGATACGCAGTATTTT.